Listed below are T cell receptor beta chains from one sample, sequenced in a study of control samples from healthy donors and cancer patients. Profiled with immunoSEQ multiplex PCR; TCRdb holds only in-frame clones, not every one. Altogether about 110,000 clones are present, roughly 90% being singletons, with the ten largest covering around 3.9%. Sequencing was done on a sample of PBMCs. The source of these receptors is a woman aged 55-70 years with lung cancer. Each CDR3 is given with its conserved first and last residue. Fields, in order: CDR3 DNA, CDR3 protein, D gene, V gene, clone size, J gene, CDR3 length. A D gene is named only where the DNA matches it firmly. Clone size is not always given. Where it is, it says once, few, many or a class for expanded clones.

DNA: TGCAGCGTACGGACAGGGGGCAATCAGCCCCAGCATTTT; CDR3: CSVRTGGNQPQHF; D: TRBD1; V: TRBV29-1; size: .; J: TRBJ1-5; length: 13
DNA: TGTGCCAGCAGCTCCTCTATCGAACGGTACGAGCAGTACTTC; CDR3: CASSSSIERYEQYF; D: .; V: TRBV7-9; size: .; J: TRBJ2-7; length: 14
DNA: TGTGCCAGCAGCGTAGGGGGGAGCAATCAGCCCCAGCATTTT; CDR3: CASSVGGSNQPQHF; D: .; V: TRBV9; size: few; J: TRBJ1-5; length: 14
DNA: TGTGCCAGCAGTTCCCACAGCACCTACGAGCAGTACTTC; CDR3: CASSSHSTYEQYF; D: .; V: TRBV28; size: once; J: TRBJ2-7; length: 13
DNA: TGTGCCAGCAGTGTCCGCAACACTGAAGCTTTCTTT; CDR3: CASSVRNTEAFF; D: .; V: TRBV27; size: .; J: TRBJ1-1; length: 12
DNA: TGTGCCAGCATACGACAGGGGGTGAATGAGCAGTTCTTC; CDR3: CASIRQGVNEQFF; D: TRBD1; V: TRBV7-2; size: .; J: TRBJ2-1; length: 13
DNA: TGTGCCAGCAGAGGGGGGCGGGGGCAGTATTTT; CDR3: CASRGGRGQYF; D: .; V: TRBV5-4; size: .; J: TRBJ2-3; length: 11
DNA: TGTGCCAGCAGTCGATTTCTAGCGGGGGGTTTCCAAGAGACCCAGTACTTC; CDR3: CASSRFLAGGFQETQYF; D: TRBD2; V: TRBV6-6; size: .; J: TRBJ2-5; length: 17
DNA: TGTGCCAGCAGCTTTGAGGGAAGTGGCTATGGCTACACCTTC; CDR3: CASSFEGSGYGYTF; D: .; V: TRBV5-5; size: .; J: TRBJ1-2; length: 14
DNA: TGTGCCAGCAGCTTTAGTGGGTCCGGCTACACCTTC; CDR3: CASSFSGSGYTF; D: .; V: TRBV11-2; size: .; J: TRBJ1-2; length: 12
DNA: TGTGCCAGCAGTCGGACTAGCGGGCCGTACGAGCAGTACTTC; CDR3: CASSRTSGPYEQYF; D: TRBD2; V: TRBV6-5; size: .; J: TRBJ2-7; length: 14
DNA: TGTGCCAGCAGCTGGGTTACCGGGGAGCTGTTTTTT; CDR3: CASSWVTGELFF; D: .; V: TRBV5-4; size: few; J: TRBJ2-2; length: 12
DNA: TGCAGCGTTTCGCCACTGGACAGGGGCAAAGCTTTCTTT; CDR3: CSVSPLDRGKAFF; D: TRBD1; V: TRBV29-1; size: .; J: TRBJ1-1; length: 13
DNA: TGTGCCAGCAGCTTCCGAACAGGGGCCCCCATGGATTCACCCCTCCACTTT; CDR3: CASSFRTGAPMDSPLHF; D: TRBD1; V: TRBV11-3; size: .; J: TRBJ1-6; length: 17
DNA: TGTGCCAGCAGTTATGGTCTCGCTGAAGCTTTCTTT; CDR3: CASSYGLAEAFF; D: .; V: TRBV25-1; size: .; J: TRBJ1-1; length: 12
DNA: TGTGCCAGCAGCTTAGATGGCCTCGACGAAGCTTTCTTT; CDR3: CASSLDGLDEAFF; D: .; V: TRBV7-9; size: .; J: TRBJ1-1; length: 13
DNA: TGTGCCTGGAGTGTGGGAGTCGTTCTCTCTGGAAACACCATATATTTT; CDR3: CAWSVGVVLSGNTIYF; D: .; V: TRBV30; size: .; J: TRBJ1-3; length: 16
DNA: TGTGCTAGTGGTGTGGTCACCGGGGAGCTGTTTTTT; CDR3: CASGVVTGELFF; D: .; V: TRBV12-5; size: .; J: TRBJ2-2; length: 12
DNA: TGTGCCAGCAGTTACCTGGACAGGGGGAGCTATGGCTACACCTTC; CDR3: CASSYLDRGSYGYTF; D: TRBD1; V: TRBV6-5; size: once; J: TRBJ1-2; length: 15
DNA: TGCGCCAGCAGCTTATCGTCCGGGGGGGCCGGGAAGACCCAGTACTTC; CDR3: CASSLSSGGAGKTQYF; D: TRBD2; V: TRBV5-1; size: .; J: TRBJ2-5; length: 16
DNA: TGTGCCAGCAGTTTTGGGGCCCTAGCGGGTGGCTACGAGCAGTACTTC; CDR3: CASSFGALAGGYEQYF; D: TRBD2; V: TRBV27; size: .; J: TRBJ2-7; length: 16
DNA: TGTGCCATCAGTGCGGGACAGGGCAATCAGCCCCAGCATTTT; CDR3: CAISAGQGNQPQHF; D: TRBD1; V: TRBV10-3; size: .; J: TRBJ1-5; length: 14
DNA: TGTGCCAGTAGTTCTGGACAGATGAACACTGAAGCTTTCTTT; CDR3: CASSSGQMNTEAFF; D: .; V: TRBV19; size: .; J: TRBJ1-1; length: 14
DNA: TGTGCCAGCAGTTACGGGGGACGATTCCTGAACACTGAAGCTTTCTTT; CDR3: CASSYGGRFLNTEAFF; D: .; V: TRBV6-2/TRBV6-3; size: .; J: TRBJ1-1; length: 16
DNA: TGTGCCAGCAGTGAAGCGGGTAGGTCGTGGGGTTTCTTT; CDR3: CASSEAGRSWGFF; D: .; V: TRBV6-1; size: .; J: TRBJ1-1; length: 13
DNA: TGTGCCAGCAGCTTACAAGGGGGGACCGGGGAGCTGTTTTTT; CDR3: CASSLQGGTGELFF; D: .; V: TRBV11-3; size: .; J: TRBJ2-2; length: 14
DNA: TGTGCCAGCAGCTTAGCTGGCGGGAACCCCGGGGAGCTGTTTTTT; CDR3: CASSLAGGNPGELFF; D: .; V: TRBV7-9; size: once; J: TRBJ2-2; length: 15
DNA: TGCGCCAGCAGCTTGGACGTCGGGGGGGAGACCCAGTACTTC; CDR3: CASSLDVGGETQYF; D: TRBD2; V: TRBV5-1; size: .; J: TRBJ2-5; length: 14